Detailed here is one T cell receptor (beta chain). Its antigen is currently unknown. The assay was immunoSEQ multiplex PCR, and TCRdb's table has in-frame clones only and misses some. The sample shows roughly 520,000 clones, around 95% of them seen only once. The CDR3 runs to 16 residues. V dropped 4 bases and J dropped 5 bases, with 20 bases sitting between them. CDR1 is MGHRA and CDR2 is YSYEKL in the germline V gene. The source of the sample is a study of shared clonotypes between healthy human individuals. The study's findings and limits: Across subsets, estimated richness was generally greater for naive than for memory populations. The generation probabilities recorded for non-shared clonotypes fell below those of clonotypes shared by all four donors.

Sequences were obtained from naive CD4+ T cells sorted from blood. Regarding subset: CD45RA+ positively selected. V usage is TRBV4-1 and J usage is TRBJ1-2, with a weak D call TRBD1 (6 bases). This TCR derives from a woman aged 30 to 39 in good health. CDR3 DNA: TGCGCCAGCAGCCCTCCAGGGGAGGGGGTACCGTATGGCTACACCTTC. It yields the protein CASSPPGEGVPYGYTF.